This TCR beta chain was found in a study of blood T cell repertoires in COVID-19. For the study at large: Acute and convalescent COVID-19 specimens originated in the United States, Italy and Spain. T cells, B-cell-depleted T cells, or PBMCs supplied cDNA or gDNA.

The CDR3 spans 14 residues. The germline V gene encodes CDR1 SGHAT and CDR2 FQNNGV. V lost 2 bases and J lost 5; bases outside the gene matches: 4. Using immunoSEQ multiplex PCR, the repertoire was profiled, and TCRdb retains in-frame clones only, with some absent. The table includes around 70,000 clones, 91% detected once. This chain links TRBV11-2 with TRBJ2-5; 8 bases line up with TRBD1. This TCR was recovered from a man in his fifties with COVID-19, enrolled during active disease. Sequenced sample: peripheral blood. The CDR3 region is CASSLNRDRETQYF. The CDR3 DNA is TGTGCCAGCAGCTTAAACCGGGACAGGGAGACCCAGTACTTC.